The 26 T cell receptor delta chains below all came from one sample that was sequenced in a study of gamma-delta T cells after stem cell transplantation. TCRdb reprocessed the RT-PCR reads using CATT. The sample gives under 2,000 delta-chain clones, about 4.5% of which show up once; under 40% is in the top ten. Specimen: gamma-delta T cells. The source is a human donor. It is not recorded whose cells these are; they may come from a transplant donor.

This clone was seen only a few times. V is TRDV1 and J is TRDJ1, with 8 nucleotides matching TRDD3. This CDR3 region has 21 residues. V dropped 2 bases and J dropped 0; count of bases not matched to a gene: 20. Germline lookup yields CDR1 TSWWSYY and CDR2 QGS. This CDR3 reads CALGESPISYYWGPDTDKLIF. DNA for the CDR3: TGTGCTCTTGGGGAAAGCCCCATATCTTATTACTGGGGGCCCGACACCGATAAACTCATCTTT.

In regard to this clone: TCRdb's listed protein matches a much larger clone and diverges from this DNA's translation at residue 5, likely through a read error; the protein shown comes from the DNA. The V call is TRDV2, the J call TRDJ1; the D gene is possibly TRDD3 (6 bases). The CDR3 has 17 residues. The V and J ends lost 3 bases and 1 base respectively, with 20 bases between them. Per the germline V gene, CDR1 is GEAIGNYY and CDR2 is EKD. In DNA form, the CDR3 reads TGTGCCTGTGACGCCGCAGACCTCGGGGATTTCACCGATAAACTCATCTTT. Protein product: CACDAADLGDFTDKLIF.

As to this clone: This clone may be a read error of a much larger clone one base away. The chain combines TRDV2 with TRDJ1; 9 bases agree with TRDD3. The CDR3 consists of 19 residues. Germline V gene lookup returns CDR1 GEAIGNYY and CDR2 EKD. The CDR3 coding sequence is TGTGCCCGTGACACCGTAACTGGGGGACTCTCAACGCCCACCGATAAACTCATCTTT. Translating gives CARDTVTGGLSTPTDKLIF.

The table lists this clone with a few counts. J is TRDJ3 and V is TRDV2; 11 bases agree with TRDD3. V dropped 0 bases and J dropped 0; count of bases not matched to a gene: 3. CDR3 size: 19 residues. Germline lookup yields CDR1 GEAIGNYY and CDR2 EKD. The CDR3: CACDTVGDTRSWDTRQMFF. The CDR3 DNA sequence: TGTGCCTGTGACACCGTGGGGGATACGCGCTCCTGGGACACCCGACAGATGTTTTTC.

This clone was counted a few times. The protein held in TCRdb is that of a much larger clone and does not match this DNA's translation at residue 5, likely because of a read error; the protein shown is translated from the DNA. In DNA form, the CDR3 reads TGTGCCTGTGTATGCCTGGGGGATTGGGGGTCCACCGATAAACTCATCTTT. Its translation is CACVCLGDWGSTDKLIF. The chain combines TRDV2 with TRDJ1; 9 positions match TRDD3. This CDR3 is built from 17 residues. The trim removed 5 bases at V and 1 base at J, leaving 13 bases unmatched. Germline V gene lookup returns CDR1 GEAIGNYY and CDR2 EKD.

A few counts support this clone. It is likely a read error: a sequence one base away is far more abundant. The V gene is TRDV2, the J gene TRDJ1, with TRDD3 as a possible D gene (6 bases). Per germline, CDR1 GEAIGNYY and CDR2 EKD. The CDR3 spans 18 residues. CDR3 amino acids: CACGTVDVGGTHTDKLIF. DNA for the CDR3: TGTGCCTGTGGCACCGTAGACGTTGGGGGGACACATACCGATAAACTCATCTTT.

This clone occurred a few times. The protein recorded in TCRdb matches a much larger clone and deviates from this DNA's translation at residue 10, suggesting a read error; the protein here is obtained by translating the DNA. The CDR3 spells CACDNLGDGADKLIF. For the CDR3, the DNA is TGTGCCTGTGACAACTTGGGGGATGGGGCCGATAAACTCATCTTT. This chain joins TRDV2 and TRDJ1; 8 bases match TRDD3. With V trimmed by 2 bases and J by 3 bases, 7 bases remained unmatched. This CDR3 spans 15 amino acids. The germline CDR1 and CDR2 sequences are GEAIGNYY and EKD.

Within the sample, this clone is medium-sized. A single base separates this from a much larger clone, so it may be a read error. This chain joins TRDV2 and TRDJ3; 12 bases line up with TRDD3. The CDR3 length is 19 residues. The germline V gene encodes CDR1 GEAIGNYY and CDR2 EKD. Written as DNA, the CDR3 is TGTGCCTGTGACACAATACTGGGGGATACCTCCTGGGACACCCGACAGACGTTTTTC. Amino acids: CACDTILGDTSWDTRQTFF.

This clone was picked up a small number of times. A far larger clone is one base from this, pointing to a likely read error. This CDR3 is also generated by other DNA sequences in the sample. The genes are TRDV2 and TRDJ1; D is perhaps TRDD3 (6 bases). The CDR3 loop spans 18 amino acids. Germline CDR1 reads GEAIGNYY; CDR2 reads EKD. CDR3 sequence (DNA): TGTGCCTGCGACACGGTACCTGGGGTTCAACATAGGAGCGATAAACTCATCTTT. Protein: CACDTVPGVQHRSDKLIF.

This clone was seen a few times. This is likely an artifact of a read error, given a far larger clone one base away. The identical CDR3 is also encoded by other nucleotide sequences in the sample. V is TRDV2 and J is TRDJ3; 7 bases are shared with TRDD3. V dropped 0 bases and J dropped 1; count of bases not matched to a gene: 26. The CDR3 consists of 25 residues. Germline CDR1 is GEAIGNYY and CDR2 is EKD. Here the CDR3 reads CACDTVSGWGTPLRLSSWDTRQMFF. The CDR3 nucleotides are TGTGCCTGTGACACCGTGAGTGGGTGGGGGACCCCGCTTCGTTTATCGTCCTGGGACACCCGACAGATGTTTTTC.

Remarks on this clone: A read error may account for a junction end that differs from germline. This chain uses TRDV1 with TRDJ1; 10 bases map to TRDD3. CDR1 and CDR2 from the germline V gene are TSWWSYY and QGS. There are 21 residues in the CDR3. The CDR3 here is CSGESPISYYWGIRGTDKLIF. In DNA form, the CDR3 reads TGCTCTGGGGAAAGCCCCATATCTTATTACTGGGGGATCAGGGGCACCGATAAACTCATCTTT.

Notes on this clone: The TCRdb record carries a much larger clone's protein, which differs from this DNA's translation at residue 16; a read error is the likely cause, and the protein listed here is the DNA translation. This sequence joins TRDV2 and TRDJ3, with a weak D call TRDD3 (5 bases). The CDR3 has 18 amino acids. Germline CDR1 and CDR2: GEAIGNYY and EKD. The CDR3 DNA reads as TGTGCCTGTGACACCGCTGGCCTTAGCTCCTGGGACACCCGACAGATATTTTTC. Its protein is CACDTAGLSSWDTRQIFF.

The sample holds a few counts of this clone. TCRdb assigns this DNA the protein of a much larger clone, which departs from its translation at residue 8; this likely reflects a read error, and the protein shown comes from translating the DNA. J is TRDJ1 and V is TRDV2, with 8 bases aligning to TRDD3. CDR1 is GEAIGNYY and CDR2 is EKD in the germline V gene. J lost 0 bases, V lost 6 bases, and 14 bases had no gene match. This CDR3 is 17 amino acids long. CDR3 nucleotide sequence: TGTGCCTGTAGCTTCTGGGGGACACCGGAGTACACCGATAAACTCATCTTT. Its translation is CACSFWGTPEYTDKLIF.

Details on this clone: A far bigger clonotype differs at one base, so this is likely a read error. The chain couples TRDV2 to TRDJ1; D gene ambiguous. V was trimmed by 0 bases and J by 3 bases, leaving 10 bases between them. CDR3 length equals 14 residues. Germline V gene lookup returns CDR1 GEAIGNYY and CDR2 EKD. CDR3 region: CACDTAPIADKLIF. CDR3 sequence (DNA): TGTGCCTGTGACACCGCACCCATCGCCGATAAACTCATCTTT.

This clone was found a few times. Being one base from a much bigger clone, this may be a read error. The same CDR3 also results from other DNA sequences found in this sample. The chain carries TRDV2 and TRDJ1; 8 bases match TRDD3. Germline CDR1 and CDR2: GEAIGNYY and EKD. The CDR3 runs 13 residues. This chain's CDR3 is CACDGIRTDKLIF. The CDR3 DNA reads TGTGCTTGTGACGGGATACGAACCGATAAACTCATCTTT.

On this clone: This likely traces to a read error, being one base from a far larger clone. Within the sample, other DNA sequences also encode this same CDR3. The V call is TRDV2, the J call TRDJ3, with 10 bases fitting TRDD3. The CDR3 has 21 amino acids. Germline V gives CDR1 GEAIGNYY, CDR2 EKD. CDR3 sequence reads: CACDTPGAGGYGSWDTRQMFF. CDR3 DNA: TGTGCCTGCGACACGCCCGGGGCTGGGGGATATGGCTCCTGGGACACCCGACAGATGTTTTTC.

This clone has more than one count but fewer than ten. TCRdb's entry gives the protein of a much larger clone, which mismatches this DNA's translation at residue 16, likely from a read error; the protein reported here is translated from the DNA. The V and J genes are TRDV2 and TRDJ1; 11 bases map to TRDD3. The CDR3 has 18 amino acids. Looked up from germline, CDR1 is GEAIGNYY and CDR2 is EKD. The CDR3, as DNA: TGTGCCTGTGACACCGTTGATGGGGGATACGCAGGGACCGATAAACCCATCTTT. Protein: CACDTVDGGYAGTDKPIF.

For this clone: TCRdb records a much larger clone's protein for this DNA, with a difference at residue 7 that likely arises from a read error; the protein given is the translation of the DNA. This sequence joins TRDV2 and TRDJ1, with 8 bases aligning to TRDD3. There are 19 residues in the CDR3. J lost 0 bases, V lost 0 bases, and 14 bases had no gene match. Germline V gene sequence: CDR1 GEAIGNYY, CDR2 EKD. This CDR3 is CACDTLHWGDLDYTDKLIF. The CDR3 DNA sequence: TGTGCCTGTGACACCTTGCACTGGGGGGACCTGGACTACACCGATAAACTCATCTTT.

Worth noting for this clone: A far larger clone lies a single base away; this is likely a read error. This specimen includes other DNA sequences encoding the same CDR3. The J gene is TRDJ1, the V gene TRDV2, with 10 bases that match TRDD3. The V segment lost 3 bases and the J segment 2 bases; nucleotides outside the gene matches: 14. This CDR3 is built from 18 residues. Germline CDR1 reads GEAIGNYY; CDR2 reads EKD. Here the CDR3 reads CACDHVVLGDSGTDKLIF. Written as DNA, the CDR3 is TGTGCCTGTGACCACGTTGTACTGGGGGATTCCGGTACCGATAAACTCATCTTT.

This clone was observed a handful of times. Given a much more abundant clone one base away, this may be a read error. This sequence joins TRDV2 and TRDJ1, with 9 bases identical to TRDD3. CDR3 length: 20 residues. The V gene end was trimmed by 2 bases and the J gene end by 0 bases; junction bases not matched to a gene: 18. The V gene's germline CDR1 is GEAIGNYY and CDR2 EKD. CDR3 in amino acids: CACDIIPPLLGEGDTDKLIF. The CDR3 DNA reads TGTGCCTGTGACATCATCCCTCCATTACTGGGGGAAGGGGACACCGATAAACTCATCTTT.

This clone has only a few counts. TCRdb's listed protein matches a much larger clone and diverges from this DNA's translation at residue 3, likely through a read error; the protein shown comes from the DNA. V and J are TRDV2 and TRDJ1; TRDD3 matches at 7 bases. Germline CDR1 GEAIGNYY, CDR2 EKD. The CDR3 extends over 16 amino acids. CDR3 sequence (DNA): TGTGCCCGTGACACCGTCGCTGGGGGTACTCTCGATAAACTCATCTTT. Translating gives CARDTVAGGTLDKLIF.

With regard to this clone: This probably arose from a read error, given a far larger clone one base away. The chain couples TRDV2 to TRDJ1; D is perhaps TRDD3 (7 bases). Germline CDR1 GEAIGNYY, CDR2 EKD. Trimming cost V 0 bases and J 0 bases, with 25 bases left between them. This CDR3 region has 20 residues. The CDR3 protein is CACDTISSLPLGAHTDKLIF. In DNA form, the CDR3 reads TGTGCCTGTGACACCATTTCCTCCCTTCCCCTGGGGGCCCACACCGATAAACTCATCTTT.

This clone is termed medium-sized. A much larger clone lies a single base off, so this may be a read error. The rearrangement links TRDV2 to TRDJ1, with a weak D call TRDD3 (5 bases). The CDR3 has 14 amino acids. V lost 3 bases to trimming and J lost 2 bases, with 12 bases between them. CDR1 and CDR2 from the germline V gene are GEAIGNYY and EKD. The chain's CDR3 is CACDALLGTDKLIF. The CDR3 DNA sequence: TGTGCCTGTGACGCACTTCTGGGTACCGATAAACTCATCTTT.

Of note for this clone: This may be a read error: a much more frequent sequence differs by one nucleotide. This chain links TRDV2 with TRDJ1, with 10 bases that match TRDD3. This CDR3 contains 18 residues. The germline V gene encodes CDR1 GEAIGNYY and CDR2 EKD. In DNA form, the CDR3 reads TGTGCCTGTGACCCTCTGGGGGATAATTTTGTTGCAACCGGTAAACTCATCTTT. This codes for CACDPLGDNFVATGKLIF.

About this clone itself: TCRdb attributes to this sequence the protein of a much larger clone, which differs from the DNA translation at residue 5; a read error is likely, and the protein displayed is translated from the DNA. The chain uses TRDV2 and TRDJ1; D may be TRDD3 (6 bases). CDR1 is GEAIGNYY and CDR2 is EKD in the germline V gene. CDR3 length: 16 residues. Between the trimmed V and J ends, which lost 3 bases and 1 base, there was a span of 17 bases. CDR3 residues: CACDAVGGGFTDKLIF. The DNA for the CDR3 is TGTGCCTGTGACGCCGTTGGTGGGGGTTTCACCGATAAACTCATCTTT.

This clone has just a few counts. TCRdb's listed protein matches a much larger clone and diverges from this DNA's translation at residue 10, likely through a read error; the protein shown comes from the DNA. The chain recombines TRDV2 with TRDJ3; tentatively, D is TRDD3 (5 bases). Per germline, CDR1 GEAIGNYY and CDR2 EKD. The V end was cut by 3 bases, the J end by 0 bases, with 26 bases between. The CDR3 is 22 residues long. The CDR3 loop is CACDSFPLTVGPSSWDTRQMFF. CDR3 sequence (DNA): TGTGCCTGTGACTCCTTTCCCCTTACTGTGGGGCCTAGCTCCTGGGACACCCGACAGATGTTTTTC.